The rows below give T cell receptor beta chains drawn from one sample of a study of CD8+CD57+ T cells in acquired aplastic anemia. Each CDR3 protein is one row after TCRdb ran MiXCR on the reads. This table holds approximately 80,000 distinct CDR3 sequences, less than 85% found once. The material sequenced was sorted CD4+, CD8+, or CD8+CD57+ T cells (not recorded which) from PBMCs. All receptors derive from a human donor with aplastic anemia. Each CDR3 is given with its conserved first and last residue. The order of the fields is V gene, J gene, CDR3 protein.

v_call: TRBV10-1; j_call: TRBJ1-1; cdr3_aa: CASSPADGNTEAFF
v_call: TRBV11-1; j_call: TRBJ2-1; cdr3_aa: CASSPFRDRVNEQFF
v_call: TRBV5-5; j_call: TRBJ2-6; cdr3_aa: CASAGSGANVLTF
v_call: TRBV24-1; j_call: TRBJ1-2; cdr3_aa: CATSDGIGGYTF
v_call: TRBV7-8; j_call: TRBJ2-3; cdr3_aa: CASSLASGFTDTQYF
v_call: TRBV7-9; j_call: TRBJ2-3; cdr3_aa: CASSYWDPGATQYF
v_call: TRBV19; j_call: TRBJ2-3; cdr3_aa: CASSEAPTRHTQYF
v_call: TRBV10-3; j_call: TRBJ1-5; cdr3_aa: CAISDPSLEAQHF
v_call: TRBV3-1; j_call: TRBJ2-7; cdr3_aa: CASSQGQDTYEQYF
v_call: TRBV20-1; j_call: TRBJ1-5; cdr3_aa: CSAPTGYQPQHF
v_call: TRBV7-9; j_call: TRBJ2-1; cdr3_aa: CASSLDRDNEQFF
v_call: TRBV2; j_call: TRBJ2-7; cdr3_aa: CASTKTGFEQYF
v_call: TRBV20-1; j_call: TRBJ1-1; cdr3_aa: CSASNTGVEGEAFF
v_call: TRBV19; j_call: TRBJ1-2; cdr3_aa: CASSRQDKEYGYTF
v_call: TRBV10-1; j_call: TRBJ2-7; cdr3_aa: CASSEYRGPYERYF
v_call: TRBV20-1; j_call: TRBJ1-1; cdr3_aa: CSAPAGRKNAEAFF
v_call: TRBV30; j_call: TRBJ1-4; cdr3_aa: CAWSVIGFDEKLFF
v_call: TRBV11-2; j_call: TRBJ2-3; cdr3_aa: CASSLGTGAIANTQYF
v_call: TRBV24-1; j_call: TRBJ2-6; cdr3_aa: CATSDGPTPSGANVLTF
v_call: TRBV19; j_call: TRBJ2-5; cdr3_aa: CASRDGTATETQYF
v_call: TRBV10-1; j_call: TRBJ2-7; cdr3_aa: CASSEWLAGEQYF
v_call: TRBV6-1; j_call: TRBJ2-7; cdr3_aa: CASSESGQLSRYEQYF
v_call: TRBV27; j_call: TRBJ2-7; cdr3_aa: CASSVNLYEQYF
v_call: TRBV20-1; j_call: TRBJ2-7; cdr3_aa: CSAGGLSYEQYF
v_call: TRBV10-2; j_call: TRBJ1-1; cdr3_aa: CASSIGMNTEAFF
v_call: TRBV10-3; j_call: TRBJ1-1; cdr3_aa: CAISVGSEAFF
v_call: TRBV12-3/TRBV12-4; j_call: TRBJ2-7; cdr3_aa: CASRMTGLDEQYF
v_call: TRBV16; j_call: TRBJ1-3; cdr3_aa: CASSQLSVSRDTYSSGNTIYF